This TCR beta chain was captured by sequencing in a study of early T cells in non-severe SARS-CoV-2 infection. The germline V and J ends were trimmed by 4 bases and 3 bases, with 16 bases remaining between them. Germline assignment: CDR1 ENHRY and CDR2 SYGVKD. The CDR3 consists of 15 residues. The study, taken as a whole, reports: There was a bias toward anti-spike CD8 responses in VDJdb matching, which missed private and CD4 specificities.

Individual cDNA molecules received unique molecular identifiers during library preparation. One entry per CDR3 protein, called by TCRdb with MiXCR from the 5' RACE reads. The data contain around 77,000 distinct CDR3 sequences, 9% to 15% of them seen just once; the ten biggest clones take up around 15%. This clonotype has at least ten counts. Its target is unknown. Sequenced here: whole blood, sampled at baseline. The V call is TRBV10-3, the J call TRBJ2-7; perhaps TRBD2 as D (5 bases). The receptor's source is an adult who was a healthcare worker with PCR-confirmed SARS-CoV-2 infection or an uninfected control (not recorded which). The donor label of this sample is uncertain. DNA of the CDR3: TGTGCCATCAGTGCTCCAGTCGGACTGGACTACGAGCAGTACTTC. Translation: CAISAPVGLDYEQYF.